The rows below give T cell receptor beta chains drawn from one sample of a study of T-cell memory formation after mild COVID-19. MiXCR was run by TCRdb on the 5' RACE reads, yielding one entry per CDR3 protein. This sample has about 620,000 distinct CDR3 sequences; about a sixth occur once, and the top ten carry 12%. The sequenced sample was PBMCs or a T cell subset sorted from them (not recorded which). Receptor source: an adult woman who had mild COVID-19 (a few samples of this study predate the infection). Cell type and time point are not known. Each CDR3 is given with its conserved first and last residue. Fields, in order: J gene, D gene, CDR3 length, clone size, V gene, CDR3 DNA, CDR3 protein. The D gene is left open where the match is weak. Size values are once, few and many counts, or a class for expanded clones, and some rows have none.

j_gene: TRBJ2-7; d_gene: TRBD2; len: 14; abundance: NA; v_gene: TRBV20-1; CDR3nt: TGCAGTGCTAGAGTACAGCGGGAGCGGGGATGGCAGTACTTC; CDR3aa: CSARVQRERGWQYF
j_gene: TRBJ2-7; d_gene: TRBD1; len: 14; abundance: few; v_gene: TRBV25-1; CDR3nt: TGTGCCAGCAGTGACACCGGGACAGACTACGAGCAGTACTTC; CDR3aa: CASSDTGTDYEQYF
j_gene: TRBJ2-2; d_gene: NA; len: 15; abundance: few; v_gene: TRBV5-1; CDR3nt: TGCGCCAGCAGCTTTAGGGACACCCAAGCCGGGGAGCTGTTTTTT; CDR3aa: CASSFRDTQAGELFF
j_gene: TRBJ2-7; d_gene: NA; len: 13; abundance: NA; v_gene: TRBV5-4; CDR3nt: TGTGCCAGCAGCCTAGGACTGGGCCTTGAGCAGTACTTC; CDR3aa: CASSLGLGLEQYF
j_gene: TRBJ2-7; d_gene: TRBD2; len: 13; abundance: NA; v_gene: TRBV6-2/TRBV6-3; CDR3nt: TGTGCCAGCAGTCAACGACTAGCCTCCGAGCAGTACTTC; CDR3aa: CASSQRLASEQYF
j_gene: TRBJ1-2; d_gene: NA; len: 13; abundance: NA; v_gene: TRBV6-5; CDR3nt: TGTGCCAGCAGCCCCCGGGGTAACTATGGCTACACCTTC; CDR3aa: CASSPRGNYGYTF
j_gene: TRBJ1-2; d_gene: NA; len: 15; abundance: few; v_gene: TRBV7-9; CDR3nt: TGTGCCAGCAGCGGCGAGACCGCTACCACCTATGGCTACACCTTC; CDR3aa: CASSGETATTYGYTF
j_gene: TRBJ2-3; d_gene: NA; len: 13; abundance: NA; v_gene: TRBV20-1; CDR3nt: TGCAGTGCTAGATCAGGGTCCACAGATACGCAGTATTTT; CDR3aa: CSARSGSTDTQYF
j_gene: TRBJ1-6; d_gene: TRBD1; len: 16; abundance: few; v_gene: TRBV5-1; CDR3nt: TGCGCCAGCAGCTTGGCCGACAGGGCCCCCGGTTCACCCCTCCACTTT; CDR3aa: CASSLADRAPGSPLHF
j_gene: TRBJ1-1; d_gene: TRBD1; len: 13; abundance: NA; v_gene: TRBV15; CDR3nt: TGTGCCACGGGACAGGACATGAACACTGAAGCTTTCTTT; CDR3aa: CATGQDMNTEAFF